The clone carrying this TCR beta chain was seen at least ten times. Its antigen is not known. This record belongs to a study of human T cells and chemical hapten exposure. Overall study: Patch tests delivered 0.01% DPC to the upper back and were evaluated at 6 days. Study outcomes and limitations: Correlating positively with patch test score were the PT1 expanded TCR counts. Significantly more large CDR3 similarity clusters arose among expanded TCRs than among controls.

Authors' data handling: A per-sample median of 95,638 TCRs was observed, with counts ranging from 23,224 to 690,600. TCRdb reprocessed the RACE reads with MiXCR, giving one entry per CDR3 protein. TCRdb assigned the V and J calls; the authors' analysis was not used. The sample has more than 55,000 distinct CDR3 sequences, approximately 10% seen once. The length of the CDR3 is 14 residues. V lost 5 bases and J lost 7, with 16 bases in between. Time point meaning: pre-sensitization, week 0. Indicated treatment: therapeutic diphenylcyclopropenone sensitization with weekly scalp DPC. This receptor was taken from a man aged 35-49 years with alopecia areata. Some clones in this sample may be carry-over from other donors' samples. The specimen was whole blood, collected in connection with sensitization to the hapten diphenylcyclopropenone (DPC). J is TRBJ2-3 and V is TRBV12-3 or TRBV12-4; perhaps TRBD1 as D (6 bases). CDR3 residues: CASSPLGRGNTQYF. The CDR3 coding sequence is TGTGCCAGCAGTCCTTTGGGTAGGGGGAATACGCAGTATTTT.